This T cell receptor beta chain appears in the sequencing data of a study of Ad26.COV2.S vaccination and SARS-CoV-2 variants. Overall study: Once or twice, 56 days apart, Ad26.COV2.S was delivered intramuscularly.

The treatment is: around 19 received Ad26.COV2.S at low or high dose, single or two shots; roughly five received placebo; per-sample allocation not given. Following the first vaccine or placebo injection, samples were taken on day 63. The assay was immunoSEQ multiplex PCR, and TCRdb's table has in-frame clones only and misses some. The sample has roughly 400,000 clones; 92% are singletons. With respect to this clone: Its antigen is not identified.

Study-wide points: Analyses of TCR breadth and depth may have underestimated total T cell responses.

The sequence came from a person aged 18 to 65 who received the Ad26.COV2.S COVID-19 vaccine or a placebo. The specimen comprised peripheral blood, sampled in a trial of Ad26.COV2.S vaccine versus placebo.

The CDR3 here is CASSVDGGEDEQYF. The CDR3 DNA follows: TGTGCCAGCAGCGTAGATGGCGGGGAGGACGAGCAGTACTTC. The chain links TRBV9 to TRBJ2-7; maybe TRBD2 (6 bases). CDR1 and CDR2 (germline): SGDLS, YYNGEE. This CDR3 has 14 amino acids. V lost 0 bases and J 5 bases, leaving 12 bases between the germline ends.